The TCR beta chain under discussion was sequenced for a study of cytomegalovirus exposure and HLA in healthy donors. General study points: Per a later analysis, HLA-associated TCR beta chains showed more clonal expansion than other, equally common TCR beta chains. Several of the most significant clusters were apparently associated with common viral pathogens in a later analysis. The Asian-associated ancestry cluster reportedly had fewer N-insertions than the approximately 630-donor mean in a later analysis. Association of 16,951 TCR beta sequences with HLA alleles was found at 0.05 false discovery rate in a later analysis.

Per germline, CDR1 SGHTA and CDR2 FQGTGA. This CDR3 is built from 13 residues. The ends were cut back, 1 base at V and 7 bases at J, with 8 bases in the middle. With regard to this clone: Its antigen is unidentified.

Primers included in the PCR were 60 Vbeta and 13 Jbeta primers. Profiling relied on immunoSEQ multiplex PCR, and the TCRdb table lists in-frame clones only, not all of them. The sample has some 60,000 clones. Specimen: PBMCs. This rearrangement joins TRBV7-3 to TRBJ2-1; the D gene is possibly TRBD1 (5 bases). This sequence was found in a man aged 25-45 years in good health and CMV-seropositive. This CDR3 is CASSLIAGNEQFF. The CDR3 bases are TGTGCCAGCAGCTTAATAGCAGGGAATGAGCAGTTCTTC.